The 21 T cell receptor beta chains presented below share a single source sample, sequenced in a study of cytotoxic CD8 clonotypes in ibrutinib-treated CLL. The data were produced by immunoSEQ multiplex PCR, yet TCRdb's version contains in-frame clones alone and is incomplete. This table holds 250,000 to 350,000 clones, 60% to 80% found once. The input for sequencing was PBMCs, taken at disease progression, from a patient treated with ibrutinib. Receptor source: a human donor with chronic lymphocytic leukemia.

The CDR3: CASSPGGQRFIEQYF. For the CDR3, the DNA is TGTGCCAGCAGCCCGGGAGGGCAGCGGTTTATAGAGCAGTACTTC. This chain connects TRBV7-2 to TRBJ2-7; 8 nucleotides align to TRBD2. In germline, CDR1 is SGHTA, CDR2 FQGNSA. J lost 7 bases, V lost 5 bases, and 13 bases had no gene match. The CDR3 runs to 15 residues.

The chain recombines TRBV29-1 with TRBJ2-1, with TRBD2 matching 16 bases. CDR1 and CDR2 from the germline V gene are SQVTM and ANQGSEA. V was clipped by 7 bases and J by 4 bases; unmatched bases: 4. The CDR3 runs 15 residues. DNA of the CDR3: TGCAGCGCTGGGACTAGCGGGGGGGGTTACAATGAGCAGTTCTTC. Its protein is CSAGTSGGGYNEQFF.

The rearrangement links TRBV6-1 to TRBJ1-5; TRBD1 might be the D (5 bases). V lost 4 bases, J lost 2 bases, and 12 bases lay in between. CDR1 and CDR2 from the germline V gene are MNHNS and SASEGT. The CDR3 runs to 15 residues. The CDR3 reads CASSAQGGGNQPQHF. The CDR3 DNA is TGTGCCAGCAGTGCTCAGGGAGGGGGCAATCAGCCCCAGCATTTT.

The sample holds a few counts of this clone. J is TRBJ1-1 and V is TRBV20-1, with TRBD1 identical over 7 bases. The CDR3 loop spans 11 amino acids. In germline, CDR1 is DFQATT, CDR2 SNEGSKA (reference sequence). The CDR3 region is CNGFYRGRAFF. The CDR3 region has the DNA TGCAACGGCTTCTACAGGGGAAGAGCTTTCTTT.

This chain joins TRBV4-3 and TRBJ2-1; TRBD2 matches at 12 bases. J lost 2 bases, V lost 4 bases, and 3 bases had no gene match. The CDR3 sequence is 16 residues long. Germline CDR1 LGHNA, CDR2 YSLEER. CDR3 sequence reads: CASSPRTSGTYNEQFF. As DNA, the CDR3 is TGCGCCAGCAGCCCCCGGACTAGCGGGACCTACAATGAGCAGTTCTTC.

The V and J genes are TRBV7-8 and TRBJ1-5; 7 bases are a match to TRBD1. From germline, CDR1 is SGHVS and CDR2 FQNEAQ. V lost 1 base and J lost 7; bases outside the gene matches: 13. The CDR3 spans 17 residues. The CDR3 DNA reads TGTGCCAGCAGCTTAGAGCGGGGGACAGCCCTTAAACAGCCCCAGCATTTT. This translates into CASSLERGTALKQPQHF.

The gene calls are TRBV5-1 and TRBJ1-5, with TRBD1 identical over 9 bases. The V gene's germline CDR1 is SGHRS and CDR2 YFSETQ. V was clipped by 4 bases and J by 8 bases; unmatched bases: 7. CDR3 length: 14 amino acids. CDR3 region: CASSPTGGREPQHF. In nucleotides, the CDR3 is TGCGCCAGCAGCCCGACAGGGGGTAGGGAGCCCCAGCATTTT.

The chain couples TRBV2 to TRBJ1-1; no reliable D call. Germline V gene sequence: CDR1 SNHLY, CDR2 FYNNEI. V shed 4 bases and J shed 3 bases, with 9 bases lying between them. The CDR3 contains 13 residues. CDR3 loop: CASSGRAYTEAFF. CDR3 nucleotide sequence: TGTGCCAGCAGTGGTCGGGCGTACACTGAAGCTTTCTTT.

V usage is TRBV2 and J usage is TRBJ1-4; 7 nucleotides line up with TRBD1. The CDR3 consists of 20 residues. In germline, CDR1 is SNHLY, CDR2 FYNNEI. V gave up 6 bases and J gave up 8 bases; unmatched junction bases: 27. CDR3 bases: TGTGCCAGCAGCTATCGCTACACGTCTCGGGGACAGTTAGGGGAGGAAAAACTGTTTTTT. It codes for CASSYRYTSRGQLGEEKLFF.

The chain is built from TRBV7-6 and TRBJ2-7, with 10 bases lining up with TRBD1. V lost 5 bases and J lost 2; bases outside the gene matches: 3. The CDR3 has 14 amino acids. CDR1 and CDR2 (germline): SGHVS, FNYEAQ. The CDR3 DNA is TGTGCCAGCAGCCCCGGGACAGGGGCCTACGAGCAGTACTTC. Translating it yields CASSPGTGAYEQYF.

This rearrangement joins TRBV9 to TRBJ2-1; the D is unclear. Per germline, CDR1 SGDLS and CDR2 YYNGEE. Between the trimmed V and J ends, which lost 0 bases and 8 bases, there was a span of 9 bases. The CDR3 consists of 13 residues. The CDR3 sequence is CASSVDLIDEQFF. DNA for the CDR3: TGTGCCAGCAGCGTAGATCTGATAGATGAGCAGTTCTTC.

The chain has TRBV5-6 and TRBJ2-5, with D perhaps matching TRBD2 (6 bases). V lost 2 bases and J lost 4, with 18 bases in between. Germline V gene lookup returns CDR1 SGHDT and CDR2 YYEEEE. CDR3 length: 16 amino acids. This chain's CDR3 is CASSFIGPRGRETQYF. CDR3 nucleotides: TGTGCCAGCAGCTTTATAGGGCCTCGGGGGAGAGAGACCCAGTACTTC.

The chain couples TRBV9 to TRBJ2-7; 7 bases map to TRBD2. Per the germline V gene, CDR1 is SGDLS and CDR2 is YYNGEE. V lost 2 bases and J lost 5; bases outside the gene matches: 4. This CDR3 contains 13 residues. CDR3 DNA: TGTGCCAGCAGCGTCAGCGGGAACGACGAGCAGTACTTC. As protein: CASSVSGNDEQYF.

The rearrangement links TRBV4-1 to TRBJ1-4, with D perhaps matching TRBD1 (5 bases). The germline V gene has CDR1 MGHRA and CDR2 YSYEKL. The V end lost 3 bases, the J end lost 4 bases, and 15 bases lay between the germline ends. The CDR3 has 16 residues. For the CDR3, the DNA is TGCGCCAGCAGCCACCCAGGGAAGGGTTTTAATGAAAAACTGTTTTTT. Amino acid sequence: CASSHPGKGFNEKLFF.

This clone was counted between two and nine times. The chain carries TRBV5-1 and TRBJ2-7; D is undetermined. The CDR3 loop spans 14 amino acids. Germline V gene sequence: CDR1 SGHRS, CDR2 YFSETQ. V was pared by 1 base and J by 3 bases, with 11 bases between. The DNA of the CDR3 is TGCGCCAGCAGCTTGACAGAGCTTAACTACGAGCAGTACTTC. Its translation: CASSLTELNYEQYF.

The table lists this clone with a few counts. Different DNA sequences within this sample yield the same CDR3. The rearrangement joins TRBV27 to TRBJ2-7, with D possibly being TRBD2 (7 bases). The germline V gene encodes CDR1 MNHEY and CDR2 SMNVEV (reference sequence). V was cut by 3 bases and J by 7 bases, with 13 bases left in between. The CDR3 consists of 13 residues. The CDR3: CASSFSGRGEQYF. CDR3 nucleotide sequence: TGTGCCAGCAGTTTTTCAGGGAGGGGGGAGCAGTACTTC.

V gene TRBV13 combines with J gene TRBJ2-2, with TRBD1 as a possible D gene (5 bases). V shed 6 bases and J shed 6 bases, with 20 bases lying between them. CDR1 is PRHDT and CDR2 is FYEKMQ in the germline V gene (reference sequence). The CDR3 runs to 16 residues. The CDR3, as DNA: TGTGCCAGCAGTCGTAAGGGGCTCGCCTTCCCCGGGGAGCTGTTTTTT. Protein: CASSRKGLAFPGELFF.

The table lists this clone with a few counts. The chain has TRBV19 and TRBJ1-2, with D uncertain. Per germline, CDR1 LNHDA and CDR2 SQIVND (reference sequence). Trimming pared 6 bases from V and 0 bases from J, leaving 14 bases between. This CDR3 region has 15 residues. The CDR3 nucleotides are TGTGCCAGTAGCCCCTATGGGGTGGCTAACTATGGCTACACCTTC. This encodes CASSPYGVANYGYTF.

A remark on this clone: Other nucleotide sequences from this sample produce the same CDR3. This sequence joins TRBV29-1 and TRBJ2-7; 15 bases align to TRBD2. CDR1 and CDR2 from the germline V gene are SQVTM and ANQGSEA. The V and J ends lost 6 bases and 4 bases, in that order; junction bases with no gene match: 4. CDR3 length: 14 amino acids. The CDR3 loop reads CSVAGTSGGYEQYF. Here the CDR3 DNA reads TGCAGCGTGGCCGGGACTAGCGGGGGGTACGAGCAGTACTTC.

The V and J genes are TRBV7-2 and TRBJ2-5; 9 nucleotides align to TRBD1. CDR1 SGHTA and CDR2 FQGNSA come from the germline V gene. After removal of 1 base from V and 7 bases from J, the junction contained 4 bases not matched to a gene. This CDR3 is 14 amino acids long. The CDR3 bases are TGTGCCAGCAGCTTAGTGGACAGGGGAAGGACCCAGTACTTC. This codes for CASSLVDRGRTQYF. The entire variable domain, with the rest obtained from reference TRBV7-2 and TRBJ2-5, is as follows: GAGVSQSPSNKVTEKGKDVELRCDPISGHTALYWYRQSLGQGLEFLIYFQGNSAPDKSGLPSDRFSAERTGGSVSTLTIQRTQQEDSAVYLCASSLVDRGRTQYFGPGTRLLVL.

This rearrangement joins TRBV5-4 to TRBJ2-7; 7 bases align to TRBD1. Germline lookup yields CDR1 SGHNT and CDR2 YYREEE (reference sequence). V lost 0 bases to trimming and J lost 4 bases; unmatched junction nucleotides: 7. The CDR3 runs to 15 residues. The CDR3 loop reads CASSLGYRGNYEQYF. The CDR3 DNA follows: TGTGCCAGCAGCTTGGGCTACAGGGGAAATTACGAGCAGTACTTC.